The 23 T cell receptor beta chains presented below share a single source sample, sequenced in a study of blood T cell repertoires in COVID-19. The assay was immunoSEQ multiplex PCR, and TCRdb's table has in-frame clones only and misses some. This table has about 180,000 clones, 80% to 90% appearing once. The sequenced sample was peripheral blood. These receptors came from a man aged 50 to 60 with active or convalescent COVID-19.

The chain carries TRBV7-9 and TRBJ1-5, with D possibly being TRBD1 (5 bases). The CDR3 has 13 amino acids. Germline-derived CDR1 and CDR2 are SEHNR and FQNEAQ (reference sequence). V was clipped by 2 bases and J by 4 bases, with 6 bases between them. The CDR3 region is CASSLPGNQPQHF. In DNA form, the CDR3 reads TGTGCCAGCAGCTTACCAGGGAATCAGCCCCAGCATTTT.

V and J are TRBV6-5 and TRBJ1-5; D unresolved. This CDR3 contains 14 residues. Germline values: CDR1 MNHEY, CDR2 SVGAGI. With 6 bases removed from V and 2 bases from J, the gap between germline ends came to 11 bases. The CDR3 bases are TGTGCCAGCAGCTTGAGGGTCGGCAATCAGCCCCAGCATTTT. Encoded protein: CASSLRVGNQPQHF.

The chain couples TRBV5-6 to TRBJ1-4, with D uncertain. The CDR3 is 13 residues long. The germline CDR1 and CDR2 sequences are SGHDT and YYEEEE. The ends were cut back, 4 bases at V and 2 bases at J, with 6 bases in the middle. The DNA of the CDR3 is TGTGCCAGCAGCCTAGAGACTAATGAAAAACTGTTTTTT. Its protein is CASSLETNEKLFF.

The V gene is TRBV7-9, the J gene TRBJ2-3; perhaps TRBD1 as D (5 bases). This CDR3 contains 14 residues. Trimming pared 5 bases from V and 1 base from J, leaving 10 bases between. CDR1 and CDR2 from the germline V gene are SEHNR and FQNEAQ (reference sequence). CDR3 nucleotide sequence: TGTGCCAGCAGCCCGGAAGGGGGCACAGATACGCAGTATTTT. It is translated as CASSPEGGTDTQYF.

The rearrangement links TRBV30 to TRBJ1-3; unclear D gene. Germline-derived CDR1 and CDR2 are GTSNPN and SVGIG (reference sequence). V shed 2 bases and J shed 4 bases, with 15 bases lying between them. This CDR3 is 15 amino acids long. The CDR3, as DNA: TGTGCCTGGAGTCCCGGAGGTTACTCGGGAAACACCATATATTTT. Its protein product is CAWSPGGYSGNTIYF. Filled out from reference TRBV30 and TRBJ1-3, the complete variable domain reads SQTIHQWPATLVQPVGSPLSLECTVEGTSNPNLYWYRQAAGRGLQLLFYSVGIGQISSEVPQNLSASRPQDRQFILSSKKLLLSDSGFYLCAWSPGGYSGNTIYFGEGSWLTVV.

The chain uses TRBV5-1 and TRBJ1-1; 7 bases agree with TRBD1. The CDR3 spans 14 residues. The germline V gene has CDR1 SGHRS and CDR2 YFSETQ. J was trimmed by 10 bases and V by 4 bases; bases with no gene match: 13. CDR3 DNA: TGCGCCAGCAGCCTGGGACAGCTGGAACAGGGAGCTTTCTTT. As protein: CASSLGQLEQGAFF.

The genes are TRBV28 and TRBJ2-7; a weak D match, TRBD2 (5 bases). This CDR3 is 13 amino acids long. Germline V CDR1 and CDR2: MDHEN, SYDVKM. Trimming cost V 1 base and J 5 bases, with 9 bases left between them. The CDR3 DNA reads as TGTGCCAGCAGTTTATCGGGGTATAACGAGCAGTACTTC. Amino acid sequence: CASSLSGYNEQYF.

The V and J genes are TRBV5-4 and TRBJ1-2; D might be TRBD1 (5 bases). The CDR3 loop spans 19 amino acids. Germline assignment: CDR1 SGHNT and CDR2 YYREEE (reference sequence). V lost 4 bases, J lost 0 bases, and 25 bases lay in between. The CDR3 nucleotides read TGTGCCAGCAGCGTCGCCGGGTGGGCAGGGCCCTCCTCTAACTATGGCTACACCTTC. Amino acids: CASSVAGWAGPSSNYGYTF.

The CDR3 reads CASSKPGEPINSPLHF. CDR3 in DNA: TGTGCCAGCAGCAAGCCGGGGGAGCCGATTAATTCACCCCTCCACTTT. The chain uses TRBV21-1 and TRBJ1-6. TRBV21-1 is a pseudogene segment. The CDR3 loop spans 16 amino acids.

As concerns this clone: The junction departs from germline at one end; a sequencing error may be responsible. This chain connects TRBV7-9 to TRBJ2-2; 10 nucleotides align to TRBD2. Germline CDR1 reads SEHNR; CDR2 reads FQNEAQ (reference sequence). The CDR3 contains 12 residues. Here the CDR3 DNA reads TGTGCCAGCAGTGGAGCGGGAGGGGGGCTGTTTTTT. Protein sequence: CASSGAGGGLFF.

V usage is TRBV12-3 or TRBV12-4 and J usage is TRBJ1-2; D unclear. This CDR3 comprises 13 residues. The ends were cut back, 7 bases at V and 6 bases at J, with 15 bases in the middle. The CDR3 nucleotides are TGTGCCAGCACTAGGAGGGCAGCCGATGGCTACACCTTC. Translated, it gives CASTRRAADGYTF.

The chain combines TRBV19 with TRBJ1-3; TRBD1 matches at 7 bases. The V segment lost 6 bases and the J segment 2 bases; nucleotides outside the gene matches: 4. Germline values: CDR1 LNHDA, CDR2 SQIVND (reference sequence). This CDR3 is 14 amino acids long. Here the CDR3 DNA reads TGTGCCAGTAGCACGCAGGGGGCTGGAAACACCATATATTTT. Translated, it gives CASSTQGAGNTIYF.

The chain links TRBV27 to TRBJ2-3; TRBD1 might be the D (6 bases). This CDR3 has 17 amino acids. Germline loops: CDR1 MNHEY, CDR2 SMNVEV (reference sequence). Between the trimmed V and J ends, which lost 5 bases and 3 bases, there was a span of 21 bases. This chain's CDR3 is CASSRPTEGVGTDTQYF. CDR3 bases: TGTGCCAGCAGTCGCCCGACTGAGGGGGTAGGTACAGATACGCAGTATTTT.

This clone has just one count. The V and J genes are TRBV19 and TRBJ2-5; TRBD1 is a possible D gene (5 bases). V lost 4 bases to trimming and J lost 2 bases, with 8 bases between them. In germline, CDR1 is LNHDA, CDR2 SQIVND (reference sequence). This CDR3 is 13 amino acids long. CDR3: CASSTGSQETQYF. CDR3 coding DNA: TGTGCCAGTAGTACAGGGTCTCAAGAGACCCAGTACTTC.

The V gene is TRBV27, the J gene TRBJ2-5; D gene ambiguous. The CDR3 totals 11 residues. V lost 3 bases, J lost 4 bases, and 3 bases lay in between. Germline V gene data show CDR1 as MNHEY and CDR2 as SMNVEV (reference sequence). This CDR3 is CASSFRETQYF. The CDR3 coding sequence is TGTGCCAGCAGTTTCCGAGAGACCCAGTACTTC.

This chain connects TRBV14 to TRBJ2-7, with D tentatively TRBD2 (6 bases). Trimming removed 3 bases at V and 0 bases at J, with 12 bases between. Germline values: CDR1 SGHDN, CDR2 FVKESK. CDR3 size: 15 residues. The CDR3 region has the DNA TGTGCCAGCAGCCACGAGGAGGGTAGCTCCTACGAGCAGTACTTC. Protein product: CASSHEEGSSYEQYF.

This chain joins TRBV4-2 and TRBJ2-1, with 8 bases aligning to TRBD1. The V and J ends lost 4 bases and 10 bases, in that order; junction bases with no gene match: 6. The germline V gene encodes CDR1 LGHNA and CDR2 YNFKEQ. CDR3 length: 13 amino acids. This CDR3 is CASSPNRGREQFF. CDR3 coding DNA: TGTGCCAGCAGCCCGAACAGGGGGAGAGAGCAGTTCTTC.

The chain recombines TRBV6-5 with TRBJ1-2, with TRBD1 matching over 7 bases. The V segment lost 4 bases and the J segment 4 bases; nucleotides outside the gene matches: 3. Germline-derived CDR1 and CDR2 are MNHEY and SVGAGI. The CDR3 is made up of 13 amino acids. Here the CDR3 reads CASSWDSSYGYTF. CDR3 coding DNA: TGTGCCAGCAGTTGGGACAGCAGCTATGGCTACACCTTC.

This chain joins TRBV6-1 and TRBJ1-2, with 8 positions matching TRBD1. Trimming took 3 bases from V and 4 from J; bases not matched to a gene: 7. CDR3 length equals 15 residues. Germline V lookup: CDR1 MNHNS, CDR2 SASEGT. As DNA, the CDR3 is TGTGCCAGCAGTGACCCTGGCGGACAGGGCTATGGCTACACCTTC. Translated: CASSDPGGQGYGYTF.

The CDR3 is CASSPSGAGATGELFF. The CDR3 bases are TGTGCCAGCAGCCCCTCAGGAGCGGGAGCCACCGGGGAGCTGTTTTTT. The chain employs TRBV7-2 and TRBJ2-2; 8 nucleotides agree with TRBD2. From germline, CDR1 is SGHTA and CDR2 FQGNSA. Trimming at V came to 5 bases and at J to 4 bases, leaving 9 bases not matched to a gene. The CDR3 extends over 16 amino acids.

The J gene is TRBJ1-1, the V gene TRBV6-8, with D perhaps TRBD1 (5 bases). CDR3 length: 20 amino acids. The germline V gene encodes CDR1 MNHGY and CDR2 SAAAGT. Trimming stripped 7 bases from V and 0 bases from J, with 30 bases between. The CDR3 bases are TGTGCCAGCAATCACATTCGGCCCTCCACAAGGGGTCTTATGAACACTGAAGCTTTCTTT. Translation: CASNHIRPSTRGLMNTEAFF.

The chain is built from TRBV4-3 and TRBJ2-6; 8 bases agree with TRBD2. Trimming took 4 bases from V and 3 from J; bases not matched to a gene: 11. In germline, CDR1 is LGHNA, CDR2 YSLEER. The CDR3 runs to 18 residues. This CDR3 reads CASSPAGAGGFGANVLTF. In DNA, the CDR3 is TGCGCCAGCAGCCCCGCGGGGGCGGGGGGTTTTGGGGCCAACGTCCTGACTTTC.

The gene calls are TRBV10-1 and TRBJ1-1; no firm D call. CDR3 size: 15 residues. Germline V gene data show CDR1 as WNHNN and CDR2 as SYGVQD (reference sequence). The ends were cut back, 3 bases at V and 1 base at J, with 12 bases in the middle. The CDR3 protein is CASSDGTVGNTEAFF. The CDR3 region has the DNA TGCGCCAGCAGTGACGGAACAGTCGGGAACACTGAAGCTTTCTTT.